This T cell receptor beta chain is drawn from a study of cytomegalovirus exposure and HLA in healthy donors (dated by TCRdb to about 2017). General notes on the study: An earlier analysis of 587 of the donors reported under 300 Gb of sequence data and 95 million to 120 million unique TCR beta sequences obtained from some 170 million T cells. An early release covering 550 to 650 HLA-typed donors comprised roughly 300 gigabases of sequencing data and roughly 85 million unique TCR sequences. Among the roughly 400 genotyped donors, 81% belonged to the genetic ancestry cluster associated with self-reported Caucasian donors. The study aimed to test whether cataloging public T cell receptors could reveal signatures of past pathogen exposure. The study used immunosequencing to profile the T cell repertoires of 666 subjects and linked those repertoires to cytomegalovirus serostatus. Along with the roughly 670-subject first cohort, a separate validation cohort of 120 different subjects was used. The study combined high-throughput TCR immunosequencing, statistical association of individual TCRs with disease status, and machine learning to predict cytomegalovirus infection status. A later analysis re-analyzed previously published TCR beta repertoires from roughly 600 donors and added high-resolution HLA genotyping to study TCR occurrence patterns. In the later analysis, no new phenotypic data were used to find candidate immune exposures; instead, reliance was placed on TCR beta sequences and their occurrence across donors. To decide whether each TCR beta V gene segment behaved as functional or pseudogenic, an earlier analysis of some 600 of the donors relied on high-throughput TCR beta sequencing. Donor age, sex, ethnicity and CMV serostatus were compiled together with the repertoire data. A later genetic analysis took genome-wide SNP genotypes for about 65% of the 666 donors and used that subset as a discovery cohort. All discovery cohort repertoires had been generated on a single sequencing platform. HLA typing included class I and class II loci at four-digit resolution. The number of donors typed differed by locus, with roughly 629-640 for A, B, C, DRB1 and DQB1, roughly 520 for DQA1, 606 for DPA1, and around 460 for DPB1. Because of strong linkage in the cohort, roughly five DR-DQ haplotypes were treated as single units for association and clustering. Among roughly 400 genotyped donors of the cohort, an average of approximately 220,000 unique TCR beta nucleotide sequences was sequenced per donor, of which approximately 18% were non-productive.

The research as a whole found: A later analysis found that HLA-associated TCR beta chains were more clonally expanded and had lower generation probabilities than equally common non-associated chains. In a later analysis, TCR association rates were found to vary across HLA loci, with the most associated TCRs seen for DRB1 alleles and the fewest for HLA-C alleles. The classifier was reported to diagnose cytomegalovirus status with high specificity and sensitivity in both the original cohort and the validation cohort. A cluster of highly shared sequence variants was judged likely to be a technical artifact of the sequencing pipeline. Most CMV-associated TCR beta chains appeared to be HLA-restricted in a later analysis, and the HLA associations seemed to be driven largely by CMV exposure. Compared with the roughly 600-donor mean, donors in an Asian-associated ancestry cluster had fewer N-insertions in productive TCRs, according to a later genetic analysis. A further reported finding was that TCR beta sequences accurately predicted the HLA-A and HLA-B alleles for most subjects in the first cohort. While some public TCRs were present in many individuals, most TCR sequences turned up only very rarely across donors. A few of the identified cytomegalovirus-associated TCR beta chains were confirmed in vitro to be specific for cytomegalovirus antigens. According to a later analysis, parvovirus B19, influenza, CMV and Epstein-Barr virus appeared linked to several top co-occurrence clusters. Linkage disequilibrium might explain the correlated functional status among segregating V segments, but an unknown experimental factor could not be excluded. In an earlier analysis of 587 of the donors, most TCR beta V segments were observed in productive rearrangements about 87% or about 30% of the time, broadly matching IMGT annotations. Because counts were too low, approximately 15 rarely observed V segments, including chromosome 9 orphons, were excluded from the earlier analysis of fewer than 650 of the donors. Immune exposure information for the cohort was limited to CMV serostatus. The study listed over 150 TCR beta chains as associated with cytomegalovirus. Because HLA typing was missing for some donors at each locus, association tests included only the typed subset. This cohort had only TCR beta chains sequenced, and the lack of alpha or paired-chain data limited which features could be detected. The authors suggested that the approach could potentially be extended to other disease states and immunological phenotypes. When HLA alleles, especially DR and DQ, strongly co-occurred, TCR associations were difficult to assign to individual alleles. Specific HLA alleles were associated with 15,000 to 20,000 TCR beta sequences at a false discovery rate of 0.05 in a later analysis. Roughly uniform sequencing depth across donors was assumed in presence/absence analyses, although this assumption may not hold. In a later genetic analysis, a missense DCLRE1C variant was associated with V-gene and J-gene trimming of TCR beta chains, and the association was replicated in an independent cohort. The 87-base-pair reads could not distinguish some IMGT-functional V segments, including TRBV6-2 and TRBV6-3, so those segments were excluded.

In total, 666 healthy bone marrow donors made up the cohort. At the time of sampling, every cohort member was nominally healthy, though immune exposures that went unrecorded were likely present. The donor was CMV seropositive and was included in the group of approximately 310 seropositive cohort members. Each donor provided a peripheral blood sample, and peripheral blood mononuclear cells were used for TCR beta sequencing. Genomic DNA was extracted from the blood cell samples with the Qiagen DNeasy Blood Extraction Kit. CDR1 LNHDA and CDR2 SQIVND are derived from the germline V gene (reference sequence). V gives up 3 bases and J gives up 3 bases, and the segment between their germline ends measures 11 bases. The CDR3 spans 14 residues, from the cysteine through the phenylalanine. Of all the DNA, just the CDR3 is kept, 42 bases in frame from base 1. Libraries were made using the immunoSEQ multiplex PCR assay. A mixture of 60 forward primers for TCR Vbeta segments and 13 reverse primers for TCR Jbeta segments was used in the multiplex PCR. The CDR3 region of rearranged TCR beta genes was amplified from genomic DNA with a multiplex PCR assay. On the Illumina HiSeq System, the amplified TCR beta libraries were sequenced as 87-base-pair reads. Per the original workflow: Across the 600 to 700 repertoires, a later analysis counted 80 million or so unique TCR beta chains, 8.5 million to 12 million of which were shared by at least two donors. Raw reads were error-corrected and collapsed into unique sequences by a nearest-neighbor algorithm in which closely related sequences were merged to remove PCR and sequencing errors. To assign V, D and J gene segments, CDR3 sequences were aligned to IMGT reference sequences. For a sequence to be retained, a match of at least six nucleotides was required to both a V gene segment and a J gene segment. A rearrangement was called productive if the CDR3 had no stop codons and remained in frame with V and J, and every other rearrangement was called non-productive. Following IMGT convention, CDR3 was defined as the stretch from the second conserved V-encoded cysteine to the conserved J-encoded phenylalanine. Sequences without an unambiguous match to a single V gene segment were excluded from the earlier analysis of about 600 of the donors. In an earlier analysis of 587 of the donors, V segments were called functional above 56.7% productive rearrangements and were called segregating when the between-donor standard deviation exceeded 5%. To diagnose cytomegalovirus status from the catalog of TCR beta chain sequences, a statistical classification framework was built. In a later analysis, TCR nucleotide sequences were compared against IMGT/GENE-DB human TR gene sequences so that V and J genes could be assigned. A later analysis assigned CDR3 sequences and most-parsimonious VDJ recombination scenarios with the TCRdist pipeline. In a later analysis, every TCR beta chain was defined by the combination of its CDR3 amino acid sequence and its V-gene family, and reads without a unique V-gene family were dropped. To address suspected cross-contamination and a sequencing artifact, a later analysis removed around 600 highly shared, low-generation-probability nucleotide sequences. In a later analysis, a clonal expansion index for each public chain was calculated from normalized within-repertoire ranks of inferred template counts. In a later analysis, generation probabilities were computed using a VDJ recombination model fitted to out-of-frame rearrangements, and the results were checked against IGoR. Hypergeometric tests were used in a later analysis to score TCR-TCR, TCR-HLA and TCR-CMV co-occurrence, with a repertoire-size bias correction applied to the TCR pairs. A later analysis estimated false discovery rates by permuting HLA or CMV assignments 20 times. In a later analysis, co-occurring TCRs were grouped using DBSCAN, and TCRdist sequence similarity was added for clustering within HLA-allele-positive subsets. Co-occurrence clustering excluded repertoires with fewer than 30,000 or more than 120,000 public chains, plus five with anomalous nucleotide sharing. The source is immuneACCESS, and TCRdb retained only in-frame sequences with V and J called. Part of the clones is not carried over; for the studies checked, unresolved V genes explain less than half of this, and the remainder is unexplained. The V and J calls and clone size were taken over from that table, and D and trimming were inferred from the DNA. In this sample the table shows about 82,000 clones, approximately 74% of which occur a single time. The ten largest clones capture 6% to 8% of the sample.

Details on this clone: The target of this receptor is not known. No base quality values were provided; no much bigger clone lies one nucleotide off.

This chain joins TRBV19 to TRBJ1-2; the D gene is perhaps TRBD1, from 5 matching bases. The TCR originated in a woman aged 45-65 years in good health and CMV-seropositive. The specimen was PBMCs. The DNA is TGTGCCAGTAGTATGGGGCAGAACTACTATGGCTACACCTTC. It codes for CASSMGQNYYGYTF.